The T cell receptor (beta chain) described here comes from a study of blood T cell repertoires in COVID-19. Study background: Samples taken during acute and convalescent COVID-19 were collected in the United States, Italy and Spain. Sources were T cells, B-cell-depleted T cells, or PBMCs; the material itself was cDNA or gDNA.

The CDR3 loop spans 16 amino acids. V gave up 1 base and J gave up 5 bases, with 17 bases separating them. Germline-derived CDR1 and CDR2 are SGHTA and FQGNSA. Original handling: Amplification of reference gene primers was used by the study to estimate nucleated cell counts. Sequencing was performed with immunoSEQ multiplex PCR; in TCRdb, only in-frame clones are kept and a portion is missing. That table is the source of V, J and clone size, and D and trimming were worked out from the DNA. The sample has approximately 120,000 clones, around 81% seen once. The chain is built from TRBV7-2 and TRBJ2-5; D is perhaps TRBD1 (5 bases). The receptor was isolated from a human donor in a cohort sampled during active or convalescent COVID-19. The sequencing input was peripheral blood. The CDR3 DNA reads as TGTGCCAGCAGCTTAGGTGTGGGCAGAGCAGGGGAGACCCAGTACTTC. It codes for CASSLGVGRAGETQYF.